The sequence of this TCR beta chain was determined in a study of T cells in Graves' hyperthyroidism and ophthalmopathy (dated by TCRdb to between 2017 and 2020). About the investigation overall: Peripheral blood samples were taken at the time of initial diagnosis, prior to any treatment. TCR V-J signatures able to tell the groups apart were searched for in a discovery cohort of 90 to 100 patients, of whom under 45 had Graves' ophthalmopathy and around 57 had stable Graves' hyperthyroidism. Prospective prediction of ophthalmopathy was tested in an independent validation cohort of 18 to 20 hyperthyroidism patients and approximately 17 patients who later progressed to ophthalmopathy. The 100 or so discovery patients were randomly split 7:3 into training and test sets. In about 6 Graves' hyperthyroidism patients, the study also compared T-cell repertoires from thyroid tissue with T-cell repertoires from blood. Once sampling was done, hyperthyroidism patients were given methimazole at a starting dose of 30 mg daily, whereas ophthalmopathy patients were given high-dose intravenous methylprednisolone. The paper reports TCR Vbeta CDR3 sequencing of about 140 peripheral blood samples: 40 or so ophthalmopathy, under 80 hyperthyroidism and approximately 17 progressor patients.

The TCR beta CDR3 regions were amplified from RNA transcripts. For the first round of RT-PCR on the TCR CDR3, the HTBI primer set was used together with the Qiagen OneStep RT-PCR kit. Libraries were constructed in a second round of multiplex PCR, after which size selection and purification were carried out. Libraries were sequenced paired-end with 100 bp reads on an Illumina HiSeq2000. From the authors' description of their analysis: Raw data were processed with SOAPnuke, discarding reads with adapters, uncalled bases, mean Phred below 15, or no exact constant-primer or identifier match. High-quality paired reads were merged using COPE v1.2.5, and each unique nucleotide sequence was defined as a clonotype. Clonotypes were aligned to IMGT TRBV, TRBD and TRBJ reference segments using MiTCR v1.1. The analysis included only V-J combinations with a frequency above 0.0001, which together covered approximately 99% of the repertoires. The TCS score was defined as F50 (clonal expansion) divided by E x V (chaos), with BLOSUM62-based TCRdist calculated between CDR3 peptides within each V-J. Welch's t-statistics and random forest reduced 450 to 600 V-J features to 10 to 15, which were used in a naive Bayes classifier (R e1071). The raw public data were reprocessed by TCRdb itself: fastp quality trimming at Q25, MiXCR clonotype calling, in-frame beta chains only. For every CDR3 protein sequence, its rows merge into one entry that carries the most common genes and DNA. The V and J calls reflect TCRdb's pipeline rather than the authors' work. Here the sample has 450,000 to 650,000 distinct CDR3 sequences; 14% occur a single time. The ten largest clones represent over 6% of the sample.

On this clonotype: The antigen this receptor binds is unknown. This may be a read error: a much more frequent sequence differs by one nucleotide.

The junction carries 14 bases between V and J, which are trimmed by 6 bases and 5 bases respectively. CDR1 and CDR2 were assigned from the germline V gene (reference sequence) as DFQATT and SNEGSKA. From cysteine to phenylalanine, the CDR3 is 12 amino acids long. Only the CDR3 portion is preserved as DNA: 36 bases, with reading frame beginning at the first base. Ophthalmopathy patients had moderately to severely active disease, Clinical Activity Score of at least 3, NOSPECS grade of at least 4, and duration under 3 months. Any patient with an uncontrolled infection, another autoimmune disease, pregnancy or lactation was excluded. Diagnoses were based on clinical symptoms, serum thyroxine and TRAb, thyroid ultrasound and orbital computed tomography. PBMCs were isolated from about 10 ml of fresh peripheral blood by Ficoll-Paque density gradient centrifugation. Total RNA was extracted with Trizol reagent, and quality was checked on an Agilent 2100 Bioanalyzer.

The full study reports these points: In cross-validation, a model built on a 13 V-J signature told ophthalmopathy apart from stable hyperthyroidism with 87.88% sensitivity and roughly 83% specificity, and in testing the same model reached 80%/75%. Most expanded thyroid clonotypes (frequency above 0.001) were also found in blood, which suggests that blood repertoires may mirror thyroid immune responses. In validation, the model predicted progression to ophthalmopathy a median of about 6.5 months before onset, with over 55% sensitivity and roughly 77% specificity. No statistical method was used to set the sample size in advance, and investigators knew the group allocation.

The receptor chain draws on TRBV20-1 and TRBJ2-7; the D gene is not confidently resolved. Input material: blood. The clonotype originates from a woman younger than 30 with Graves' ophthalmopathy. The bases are TGCAGTGCCGACATTGACCCGAACGAGCAGTACTTC. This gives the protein CSADIDPNEQYF.